One T cell receptor (beta chain) is described in this entry. This specimen belongs to a study of cytomegalovirus exposure and HLA in healthy donors. Study summary: Earlier sequencing of about 179 million T cells yielded roughly 100 million unique TCR beta sequences. Of several hundred genotyped donors, 80% to 85% grouped in the Caucasian-associated ancestry cluster.

Use of 60 Vbeta and 13 Jbeta primers characterized the PCR. Assay: immunoSEQ multiplex PCR; the TCRdb copy retains only in-frame clones and omits some. The sample contains approximately 76,000 clones, about 60% of which appear only once. This receptor was identified in a man aged 30 to 45 in good health and CMV-seropositive. The specimen sequenced was PBMCs.

The DNA for the CDR3 is TGTGCCAGCAGTGCCGGGAGTACTGAAGCTTTCTTT. Residues: CASSAGSTEAFF. This rearrangement joins TRBV28 to TRBJ1-1; D remains unclear. Per the germline V gene, CDR1 is MDHEN and CDR2 is SYDVKM. Trimming pared 5 bases from V and 5 bases from J, leaving 9 bases between. The CDR3 length is 12 residues. The full variable domain, its missing parts supplied by reference TRBV28 and TRBJ1-1, is DVKVTQSSRYLVKRTGEKVFLECVQDMDHENMFWYRQDPGLGLRLIYFSYDVKMKEKGDIPEGYSVSREKKERFSLILESASTNQTSMYLCASSAGSTEAFFGQGTRLTVV.